This T cell receptor (beta chain) emerged from a study of T-cell memory formation after mild COVID-19. Study-wide results and limits: Among contracting clones, CD4+ were mainly CM/EM and CD8+ enriched in EMRA. The study detected some responding clones in pre-infection memory, suggesting cross-reactive memory joined.

The TCR alpha and TCR beta cDNA libraries, bearing sample barcodes and UMIs, were generated by 5'RACE using constant-segment primers. MiXCR was run by TCRdb on the 5' RACE reads, yielding one entry per CDR3 protein. In the table there are roughly 35,000 distinct CDR3 sequences, under 25% of which are singletons. Germline CDR1 and CDR2: SQVTM and ANQGSEA. V gave up 6 bases and J gave up 6 bases, with 22 bases separating them. This CDR3 contains 15 residues. On this clonotype itself: Its target is not known.

The J gene is TRBJ2-3, the V gene TRBV29-1, with TRBD2 as a possible D gene (7 bases). Sequencing was carried out using PBMCs or a T cell subset sorted from them (not recorded which). This clonotype originated in an adult who had mild COVID-19 (a few samples of this study predate the infection). Cell type and time point are not known. For the CDR3, the DNA is TGCAGCGTCGAGGACGACCGGGGGGCCCCGGATACGCAGTATTTT. It specifies CSVEDDRGAPDTQYF.